This T cell receptor (beta chain) emerged from a study of T cells in Graves' hyperthyroidism and ophthalmopathy. Findings and caveats of the study: A 13 V-J signature model discriminated ophthalmopathy versus stable hyperthyroidism.

This clonotype was seen ten or more times. Its antigen is still unknown. The TCR beta CDR3 regions underwent amplification using RNA transcripts as the source. An initial round of RT-PCR targeting the TCR CDR3 relied on the HTBI primer set. TCRdb reprocessed the multiplex PCR reads via MiXCR and lists one record per CDR3 protein. The table records around 520,000 distinct CDR3 sequences, 24% of them present only once. This CDR3 comprises 15 residues. V trimming: 4 bases; J trimming: 2 bases; junction bases outside the gene matches: 7. CDR1 MNHNS and CDR2 SASEGT come from the germline V gene. Clinical symptoms, serum thyroxine, TRAb, thyroid ultrasound and orbital computed tomography informed diagnoses.

The source material was blood. This sequence joins TRBV6-1 and TRBJ2-5; 7 bases are a match to TRBD1. The receptor comes from a woman under 40 with Graves' ophthalmopathy. The CDR3 protein is CASSVNRGPQETQYF. As DNA, the CDR3 is TGTGCCAGCAGTGTCAACAGGGGACCTCAAGAGACCCAGTACTTC.